The 9 T cell receptor beta chains given below trace back to one sample, sequenced in a study of patients and donors after allogeneic stem cell transplantation. A single record per CDR3 protein comes from TCRdb applying MiXCR to the RT-PCR reads. The table has about 16,000 distinct CDR3 sequences, 25% to 30% seen once; the top ten hold around 35%. Sequencing was done on a sample of blood, either unsorted or a sorted T cell fraction (not recorded which). These receptors all come from a human donor who was either an allogeneic HSCT recipient or a stem cell or donor lymphocyte infusion donor (not recorded which). It is not recorded whose cells these are; they may come from a transplant donor.

As concerns this clonotype: A much larger clonotype is one base distant, so this may be a read error. The gene calls are TRBV7-6 and TRBJ1-1; D gene unclear. The V end was cut by 0 bases, the J end by 1 base, with 6 bases between. This CDR3 is 14 amino acids long. Germline V gene data show CDR1 as SGHVS and CDR2 as FNYEAQ. The CDR3 bases are TGTGCCAGCAGCTTAGCGGTGGGGAACACTGAAGCTTTCTTT. This encodes CASSLAVGNTEAFF.

This sequence joins TRBV4-2 and TRBJ1-4; the D is unclear. CDR1 and CDR2 (germline): LGHNA, YNFKEQ. The CDR3 runs 15 residues. Trimming removed 0 bases from V and 5 bases from J, with 10 bases in between. CDR3 DNA sequence: TGTGCCAGCAGCCAAGAGGAAAGGAAAAATGAAAAACTGTTTTTT. It yields the protein CASSQEERKNEKLFF.

The chain joins TRBV10-3 to TRBJ2-2; D is ambiguous. The CDR3 extends over 13 amino acids. Trimming took off 3 bases at V and 1 base at J, with 3 bases between the two ends. Germline V gives CDR1 ENHRY, CDR2 SYGVKD. CDR3 sequence reads: CAISDQNTGELFF. The CDR3 DNA follows: TGTGCCATCAGTGACCAGAACACCGGGGAGCTGTTTTTT.

J is TRBJ1-6 and V is TRBV6-5; 8 nucleotides match TRBD1. After removal of 6 bases from V and 8 bases from J, the junction contained 9 bases not matched to a gene. Germline V gene data show CDR1 as MNHEY and CDR2 as SVGAGI. The CDR3 consists of 15 residues. CDR3: CASSRQGYVDSPLHF. As DNA, the CDR3 is TGTGCCAGCAGCCGACAGGGGTATGTAGATTCACCCCTCCACTTT.

The chain links TRBV3-1 to TRBJ1-6; D not resolved. The CDR3 totals 11 residues. Between the trimmed V and J ends, which lost 1 base and 9 bases, there was a span of 1 base. Per the germline V gene, CDR1 is LGHDT and CDR2 is YNNKEL (reference sequence). The CDR3 loop reads CASSQGSPLHF. CDR3 coding DNA: TGTGCCAGCAGCCAAGGTTCACCCCTCCACTTT.

A few counts support this clonotype. Relative to the germline gene, one junction end is altered; a read error may explain this. The chain carries TRBV20-1 and TRBJ1-1; TRBD1 matches at 9 bases. The germline V gene has CDR1 DFQATT and CDR2 SNEGSKA (reference sequence). The CDR3 length is 13 residues. The CDR3 DNA sequence: TGCAGTGCTAGTGGAACCGGGACAGGGATGTTTACTTTT. This sequence encodes CSASGTGTGMFTF.

The rearrangement links TRBV4-1 to TRBJ2-5, with 7 bases matching TRBD1. From germline, CDR1 is MGHRA and CDR2 YSYEKL. There are 13 residues in the CDR3. J gave up 2 bases and V 5 bases, and 2 bases lay outside the gene matches. In DNA form, the CDR3 reads TGCGCCAGCAGCTCCAGGGGGCAAGAGACCCAGTACTTC. This translates into CASSSRGQETQYF.

The table lists this clonotype with a few counts. The chain has TRBV3-1 and TRBJ1-5; D is unresolved. CDR3 size: 16 residues. Germline CDR1 LGHDT, CDR2 YNNKEL (reference sequence). V shed 4 bases and J shed 4 bases, with 17 bases lying between them. DNA for the CDR3: TGTGCCAGCAGCCTCCCGGGCCCTAGGTTAAATCAGCCCCAGCATTTT. It yields the protein CASSLPGPRLNQPQHF.

The chain joins TRBV6-2 or TRBV6-3 to TRBJ1-1; D uncertain. V was clipped by 6 bases and J by 8 bases, with 10 bases between them. In germline, CDR1 is MNHEY, CDR2 SVGEGT. The CDR3 spans 11 residues. CDR3 in DNA: TGTGCCAGCAGGGTACCGGGGGAAGCTTTCTTT. Amino acid sequence: CASRVPGEAFF.